These 21 T cell receptor beta chains were all obtained from the same sample, sequenced in a study of tumor T cells in aggressive B-cell lymphoma. Method: immunoSEQ multiplex PCR; TCRdb's copy keeps in-frame clones and lacks some. The data show around 1,100 clones, 95% to 98% seen once. Material: tumor tissue. These receptors originate from an adult with diffuse large B cell lymphoma.

The chain couples TRBV7-8 to TRBJ1-2; D unclear. This CDR3 comprises 14 residues. The germline gives CDR1 SGHVS, CDR2 FQNEAQ. V was trimmed by 2 bases and J by 3 bases, leaving 10 bases between them. The CDR3 is CASSLMGQDYGYTF. CDR3 in DNA: TGTGCCAGCAGCTTAATGGGTCAGGACTATGGCTACACCTTC.

The chain recombines TRBV29-1 with TRBJ2-6; D might be TRBD1 (6 bases). This CDR3 region has 14 residues. The germline gives CDR1 SQVTM, CDR2 ANQGSEA. V was shortened by 4 bases and J by 1 base, with 8 bases between the two germline ends. CDR3: CSVGGQSGANVLTF. CDR3 sequence (DNA): TGCAGCGTTGGAGGACAGTCTGGGGCCAACGTCCTGACTTTC.

The V call is TRBV6-8, the J call TRBJ2-7; TRBD1 matches at 8 bases. The CDR3 contains 16 residues. Trimming took 2 bases from V and 2 from J; bases not matched to a gene: 8. The germline CDR1 and CDR2 sequences are MNHGY and SAAAGT. The CDR3 bases are TGTGCCAGCAGTTACGAGACAGGGGAAGGACCCTACGAGCAGTACTTC. The encoded protein is CASSYETGEGPYEQYF.

The rearrangement joins TRBV11-3 to TRBJ2-1; 12 nucleotides line up with TRBD2. This CDR3 contains 15 residues. Trimming took 5 bases from V and 7 from J; bases not matched to a gene: 6. Germline CDR1 and CDR2: SGHNT and YENEEA. The CDR3 reads CASSLGLAGLNEQFF. The CDR3 DNA follows: TGTGCCAGCAGCCTCGGACTAGCGGGACTTAATGAGCAGTTCTTC. Full variable domain (remainder filled in from reference TRBV11-3 and TRBJ2-1): EAGVVQSPRYKIIEKKQPVAFWCNPISGHNTLYWYLQNLGQGPELLIRYENEEAVDDSQLPKDRFSAERLKGVDSTLKIQPAELGDSAVYLCASSLGLAGLNEQFFGPGTRLTVL.

The sample holds one count of this clone. This chain's CDR3 is CASSYSLVTDTQYF. For the CDR3, the DNA is TGTGCCAGCAGTTACAGTCTAGTTACAGATACGCAGTATTTT. This chain links TRBV6-5 with TRBJ2-3; no firm D call. V gave up 2 bases and J gave up 3 bases, with 9 bases separating them. Germline-derived CDR1 and CDR2 are MNHEY and SVGAGI. This CDR3 has 14 residues.

The chain uses TRBV7-2 and TRBJ2-7; TRBD2 aligns across 10 bases. Trimming at V came to 3 bases and at J to 2 bases, leaving 1 base not matched to a gene. Germline values: CDR1 SGHTA, CDR2 FQGNSA. This CDR3 has 14 amino acids. This chain's CDR3 is CASSFGLAAYEQYF. DNA for the CDR3: TGTGCCAGCAGCTTTGGACTAGCGGCCTACGAGCAGTACTTC.

This clone was recorded once. The chain links TRBV7-8 to TRBJ2-1; possible D gene TRBD2, 6 bases. The V end lost 5 bases, the J end lost 4 bases, and 12 bases lay between the germline ends. Germline assignment: CDR1 SGHVS and CDR2 FQNEAQ. CDR3 length: 14 amino acids. In nucleotides, the CDR3 is TGTGCCAGCAGCGACCGGGACTGGTACAATGAGCAGTTCTTC. This encodes CASSDRDWYNEQFF.

This clone appeared once. V and J are TRBV7-2 and TRBJ1-6, with D unresolved. The germline V gene has CDR1 SGHTA and CDR2 FQGNSA. Trimming removed 1 base at V and 7 bases at J, with 5 bases between. The CDR3 runs 13 residues. The CDR3 nucleotides are TGTGCCAGCAGCTTAGTCTCCAATTCACCCCTCCACTTT. Its translation: CASSLVSNSPLHF.

CDR3 protein: CASSKRTTNEKLFF. Here the CDR3 DNA reads TGTGCCAGCAGTAAGAGGACAACTAATGAAAAACTGTTTTTT. The chain combines TRBV7-6 with TRBJ1-4; D uncertain. Germline V gene sequence: CDR1 SGHVS, CDR2 FNYEAQ. Trimming removed 6 bases at V and 0 bases at J, with 8 bases between. The CDR3 runs 14 residues.

The V gene is TRBV30, the J gene TRBJ2-2, with a tentative D call TRBD1 (6 bases). The length of the CDR3 is 16 residues. Germline assignment: CDR1 GTSNPN and CDR2 SVGIG (reference sequence). V lost 3 bases and J lost 5, with 19 bases in between. CDR3 sequence reads: CAWSPSGAGVTGELFF. CDR3 sequence (DNA): TGTGCCTGGAGCCCTTCCGGGGCAGGGGTGACCGGGGAGCTGTTTTTT.

The chain joins TRBV7-9 to TRBJ2-5; tentative D call: TRBD2 (6 bases). Germline values: CDR1 SEHNR, CDR2 FQNEAQ (reference sequence). The germline V and J ends were trimmed by 11 bases and 3 bases, with 16 bases remaining between them. The CDR3 totals 13 residues. CDR3 in DNA: TGTGCCGGCGAGATAGCGGATGAAGAGACCCAGTACTTC. Amino acids: CAGEIADEETQYF.

The chain couples TRBV5-5 to TRBJ1-2, with TRBD1 matching over 7 bases. The CDR3 extends over 14 amino acids. CDR1 and CDR2 (germline): SGHKS, YYEKEE (reference sequence). V trimming: 2 bases; J trimming: 6 bases; junction bases outside the gene matches: 7. CDR3 loop: CASSLRTGADGYTF. The CDR3 DNA reads TGTGCCAGCAGCTTAAGAACAGGGGCCGATGGCTACACCTTC. The complete variable domain, with remaining parts taken from reference TRBV5-5 and TRBJ1-2, reads DAGVTQSPTHLIKTRGQQVTLRCSPISGHKSVSWYQQVLGQGPQFIFQYYEKEERGRGNFPDRFSARQFPNYSSELNVNALLLGDSALYLCASSLRTGADGYTFGSGTRLTVV.

The J gene is TRBJ1-3, the V gene TRBV11-2; 7 nucleotides match TRBD1. Germline V gene sequence: CDR1 SGHAT, CDR2 FQNNGV. The V and J ends lost 3 bases and 8 bases, in that order; junction bases with no gene match: 7. The CDR3 is 14 residues long. CDR3 nucleotide sequence: TGTGCCAGCAGCTTGTTGGAACAGGGGCACACCATATATTTT. It specifies CASSLLEQGHTIYF.

The rearrangement links TRBV30 to TRBJ1-2, with a weak D call TRBD1 (5 bases). The CDR3 runs 13 residues. Germline CDR1 is GTSNPN and CDR2 is SVGIG (reference sequence). Trimming left V 8 bases short and J 1 base short, with 14 bases between. The CDR3 reads CALVHRSNYGYTF. CDR3 DNA: TGTGCCCTTGTGCACAGGAGTAACTATGGCTACACCTTC.

The chain links TRBV28 to TRBJ2-5; TRBD1 is a possible D gene (5 bases). From germline, CDR1 is MDHEN and CDR2 SYDVKM. The CDR3 consists of 14 residues. Trimming took off 5 bases at V and 0 bases at J, with 10 bases between the two ends. The CDR3 sequence: CASSRRRDQETQYF. The CDR3 nucleotides read TGTGCCAGCAGTCGGCGCAGGGACCAAGAGACCCAGTACTTC.

V gene TRBV10-2 combines with J gene TRBJ1-5, with TRBD1 identical over 8 bases. The CDR3 has 15 amino acids. The germline gives CDR1 WSHSY, CDR2 SAAADI. V shed 5 bases and J 4 bases; nucleotides not matched to a gene: 7. The CDR3 coding sequence is TGCGCCAGCAGTACTACAGGGGGTGGGAATCAGCCCCAGCATTTT. Its protein product is CASSTTGGGNQPQHF.

The chain joins TRBV9 to TRBJ2-7; TRBD2 agrees at 8 bases. Losses at the gene ends were 6 bases for V and 2 bases for J; bases not matched to a gene: 13. In germline, CDR1 is SGDLS, CDR2 YYNGEE. The length of the CDR3 is 16 residues. The CDR3 sequence: CASTPHSGGLTYEQYF. CDR3 DNA: TGTGCCAGCACCCCCCACTCGGGGGGGTTAACCTACGAGCAGTACTTC. The whole variable domain, remainder taken from reference TRBV9 and TRBJ2-7, is DSGVTQTPKHLITATGQRVTLRCSPRSGDLSVYWYQQSLDQGLQFLIQYYNGEERAKGNILERFSAQQFPDLHSELNLSSLELGDSALYFCASTPHSGGLTYEQYFGPGTRLTVT.

J is TRBJ2-7 and V is TRBV19; TRBD2 matches at 8 bases. CDR1 LNHDA and CDR2 SQIVND come from the germline V gene (reference sequence). This CDR3 comprises 15 residues. The trim removed 7 bases at V and 0 bases at J, leaving 8 bases unmatched. CDR3 residues: CASKRSGGLSYEQYF. DNA for the CDR3: TGTGCCAGTAAGCGAAGCGGGGGCCTCTCCTACGAGCAGTACTTC. Together with reference TRBV19 and TRBJ2-7, the CDR3 gives the full variable domain: DGGITQSPKYLFRKEGQNVTLSCEQNLNHDAMYWYRQDPGQGLRLIYYSQIVNDFQKGDIAEGYSVSREKKESFPLTVTSAQKNPTAFYLCASKRSGGLSYEQYFGPGTRLTVT.

This chain connects TRBV27 to TRBJ1-6; D not certain. CDR3 size: 13 residues. Germline CDR1 MNHEY, CDR2 SMNVEV (reference sequence). V was clipped by 1 base and J by 7 bases, with 5 bases between them. Here the CDR3 DNA reads TGTGCCAGCAGTTTATTACGGAATTCACCCCTCCACTTT. It yields the protein CASSLLRNSPLHF.

V is TRBV5-1 and J is TRBJ2-1, with a tentative D call TRBD1 (6 bases). Germline assignment: CDR1 SGHRS and CDR2 YFSETQ. The CDR3 spans 14 residues. The V end lost 0 bases, the J end lost 10 bases, and 14 bases lay between the germline ends. In DNA form, the CDR3 reads TGCGCCAGCAGCTTGGGACAGGCCCGACCCGAGCAGTTCTTC. Translation: CASSLGQARPEQFF.

This clone occurred once. The rearrangement links TRBV5-1 to TRBJ2-1, with 10 bases lining up with TRBD1. Losses at the gene ends were 4 bases for V and 8 bases for J; bases not matched to a gene: 6. In germline, CDR1 is SGHRS, CDR2 YFSETQ. The CDR3 has 14 amino acids. As DNA, the CDR3 is TGCGCCAGCAGCCTAGACAGGGGGCAGGATGAGCAGTTCTTC. Its protein is CASSLDRGQDEQFF.